This entry lists 22 T cell receptor beta chains sequenced from one sample in a study of CD8+CD57+ T cells in acquired aplastic anemia. The sequenced patients had an expansion of CD8+CD57+ cells seen by flow cytometry. The template used for profiling TCR beta VDJ and CDR3 was genomic DNA. Each CDR3 protein is one row after TCRdb ran MiXCR on the reads. The sample yields 100,000 to 150,000 distinct CDR3 sequences, almost 40% seen once. Sample: sorted CD4+, CD8+, or CD8+CD57+ T cells (not recorded which) from PBMCs. Source of these receptors: a human donor with aplastic anemia.

The chain joins TRBV5-1 to TRBJ1-1; the D is unclear. CDR3 length: 15 amino acids. V was clipped by 5 bases and J by 0 bases, with 14 bases between them. Germline V gives CDR1 SGHRS, CDR2 YFSETQ. DNA of the CDR3: TGCGCCAGCAGACAAAATGGACTCATGAACACTGAAGCTTTCTTT. Translation: CASRQNGLMNTEAFF.

J is TRBJ1-1 and V is TRBV19, with 7 bases lining up with TRBD1. The CDR3 is 16 amino acids. Trimming cost V 5 bases and J 0 bases; bases outside gene matches: 9. Germline CDR1 is LNHDA and CDR2 is SQIVND (reference sequence). CDR3 loop: CASSLGQDGLNTEAFF. CDR3 sequence (DNA): TGTGCCAGTAGTCTAGGACAGGACGGGTTGAACACTGAAGCTTTCTTT.

As concerns this clonotype: Just one base apart from a much larger clone, this may be a read error. V is TRBV6-1 and J is TRBJ1-5; a possible D gene is TRBD1 (5 bases). Germline CDR1 is MNHNS and CDR2 is SASEGT. The CDR3 loop spans 14 amino acids. CDR3 region: CASSEDGGIQPQRF. DNA of the CDR3: TGTGCCAGCAGTGAAGACGGGGGAATTCAGCCCCAGCGTTTT.

Notes on this clonotype: It may be a read error: a sequence one base away is much more abundant. The V and J genes are TRBV5-1 and TRBJ2-1, with D uncertain. The CDR3 is 15 amino acids. Germline-derived CDR1 and CDR2 are SGHRS and YFSETQ. CDR3 nucleotide sequence: TGCGCCAGCGGCTTGGAACTTTCCGGTTACAATGAGCAGTTCTTC. Amino acids: CASGLELSGYNEQFF.

The sample holds many counts of this clonotype. The rearrangement uses TRBV11-2 and TRBJ2-7, with D unclear. Germline V gives CDR1 SGHAT, CDR2 FQNNGV. CDR3 length: 16 amino acids. The germline V and J ends were trimmed by 5 bases and 1 base, with 18 bases remaining between them. CDR3 amino acids: CASSTTKAGLSYEQYF. DNA for the CDR3: TGTGCCAGCAGCACCACGAAGGCCGGGTTATCCTACGAGCAGTACTTC.

This clonotype was seen ten or more times. The rearrangement joins TRBV6-1 to TRBJ1-1, with D possibly matching TRBD1 (6 bases). V was pared by 5 bases and J by 4 bases, with 11 bases between. Germline lookup yields CDR1 MNHNS and CDR2 SASEGT. The CDR3 has 13 residues. The DNA of the CDR3 is TGTGCCAGCAGTACCCGGGGGCCCACTGAAGCTTTCTTT. Protein sequence: CASSTRGPTEAFF.

This clonotype appeared a single time. The V and J genes are TRBV5-6 and TRBJ2-3; possible D gene TRBD2, 6 bases. The CDR3 is 14 amino acids. Trimming took off 3 bases at V and 2 bases at J, with 10 bases between the two ends. CDR1 SGHDT and CDR2 YYEEEE come from the germline V gene. The CDR3 nucleotides read TGTGCCAGCAGCTCGGGACTTTACACAGATACGCAGTATTTT. Protein product: CASSSGLYTDTQYF.

The V call is TRBV15, the J call TRBJ2-3; no clear D. The CDR3 runs to 13 residues. Trimming stripped 1 base from V and 2 bases from J, with 4 bases between. From germline, CDR1 is LNHNV and CDR2 YYDKDF (reference sequence). The CDR3 sequence is CATSRGTTDTQYF. The CDR3 DNA sequence: TGTGCCACCAGCAGAGGGACCACAGATACGCAGTATTTT.

This clonotype was seen repeatedly, ten times or more. The chain joins TRBV12-3 or TRBV12-4 to TRBJ2-1, with TRBD1 matching 8 bases. The CDR3 length is 13 residues. The ends lost 3 bases at V and 8 bases at J; junction bases unmatched: 3. The CDR3 coding sequence is TGTGCCAGCAGTTTCTACAGGGGGGATGAGCAGTTCTTC. It yields the protein CASSFYRGDEQFF.

In this sample, this clonotype turned up many times. The rearrangement uses TRBV10-3 and TRBJ2-5, with 12 bases aligning to TRBD2. The CDR3 contains 13 residues. J was trimmed by 5 bases and V by 7 bases; bases with no gene match: 2. The germline V gene has CDR1 ENHRY and CDR2 SYGVKD. CDR3 amino acids: CAIKLAGGETQYF. The CDR3 DNA follows: TGTGCCATCAAACTAGCGGGGGGTGAGACCCAGTACTTC.

This clonotype has ten or more counts. Here the CDR3 DNA reads TGCGCCAGCAGCCGGGGTTCACCTAATGAAAAACTGTTTTTT. Its protein is CASSRGSPNEKLFF. V and J are TRBV5-1 and TRBJ1-4; no definite D call. This CDR3 has 14 amino acids. Trimming took off 4 bases at V and 3 bases at J, with 10 bases between the two ends. Germline V gene sequence: CDR1 SGHRS, CDR2 YFSETQ.

In its sample, this clonotype was seen many times. The rearrangement uses TRBV6-5 and TRBJ1-2, with TRBD1 as a possible D gene (5 bases). This CDR3 contains 14 residues. Germline CDR1 reads MNHEY; CDR2 reads SVGAGI. With 5 bases removed from V and 3 bases from J, the gap between germline ends came to 13 bases. Here the CDR3 DNA reads TGTGCCAGCAGTCACCGGGAAGGGGACTATGGCTACACCTTC. Translating gives CASSHREGDYGYTF.

This clonotype was observed a handful of times. The V call is TRBV9, the J call TRBJ2-7; D not certain. Trimming cost V 1 base and J 2 bases, with 10 bases left between them. Germline loops: CDR1 SGDLS, CDR2 YYNGEE. The CDR3 has 14 residues. The DNA of the CDR3 is TGTGCCAGCAGCGTAAGGGCCGACACCTACGAGCAGTACTTC. This encodes CASSVRADTYEQYF.

This clonotype was seen at least ten times. The chain employs TRBV7-2 and TRBJ1-2, with a tentative D call TRBD1 (6 bases). Trimming took 5 bases from V and 8 from J, leaving 18 bases between them. The CDR3 is 14 amino acids. Per germline, CDR1 SGHTA and CDR2 FQGNSA. The CDR3 DNA reads TGTGCCAGCAGCCTACAGGACAGATTGGGAGGCTACACCTTC. Protein sequence: CASSLQDRLGGYTF.

The chain combines TRBV3-1 with TRBJ1-1; possible D gene TRBD1, 5 bases. This CDR3 is built from 17 residues. Germline V gene lookup returns CDR1 LGHDT and CDR2 YNNKEL (reference sequence). Trimming removed 4 bases from V and 5 bases from J, with 23 bases in between. CDR3 in amino acids: CASSPRGAGAMGTEAFF. CDR3 sequence (DNA): TGTGCCAGCAGCCCACGTGGGGCCGGGGCAATGGGGACTGAAGCTTTCTTT.

Regarding this clonotype: This clone may be a read error of a much larger clone one base away. The genes are TRBV6-1 and TRBJ1-6; no clear D. The CDR3 extends over 16 amino acids. The germline V gene has CDR1 MNHNS and CDR2 SASEGT. CDR3 amino acids: CASSEAWTAYNSPFHF. CDR3 DNA sequence: TGTGCCAGCAGTGAAGCCTGGACGGCGTACAATTCACCCTTCCACTTT.

This clonotype has only a few counts. This sequence joins TRBV28 and TRBJ2-7; D is undetermined. V was shortened by 3 bases and J by 2 bases, with 14 bases between the two germline ends. This CDR3 spans 15 amino acids. Germline V gene lookup returns CDR1 MDHEN and CDR2 SYDVKM. CDR3 DNA sequence: TGTGCCAGCAGTTTTATGTGGCCTAATGCCTACGAGCAGTACTTC. This sequence encodes CASSFMWPNAYEQYF. Using reference TRBV28 and TRBJ2-7 for the parts outside the CDR3, the full variable domain is DVKVTQSSRYLVKRTGEKVFLECVQDMDHENMFWYRQDPGLGLRLIYFSYDVKMKEKGDIPEGYSVSREKKERFSLILESASTNQTSMYLCASSFMWPNAYEQYFGPGTRLTVT.

This clonotype was picked up many times. The rearrangement joins TRBV5-6 to TRBJ2-1; 10 bases align to TRBD2. Germline loops: CDR1 SGHDT, CDR2 YYEEEE. J was trimmed by 7 bases and V by 1 base; bases with no gene match: 2. The CDR3 is made up of 14 amino acids. CDR3 DNA: TGTGCCAGCAGCTTGATAGCGGGGGGTAATGAGCAGTTCTTC. This encodes CASSLIAGGNEQFF. Based on the CDR3 plus reference TRBV5-6 and TRBJ2-1, the full variable domain is DAGVTQSPTHLIKTRGQQVTLRCSPKSGHDTVSWYQQALGQGPQFIFQYYEEEERQRGNFPDRFSGHQFPNYSSELNVNALLLGDSALYLCASSLIAGGNEQFFGPGTRLTVL.

This clonotype came up many times. The V and J genes are TRBV29-1 and TRBJ2-1; D is unresolved. V was clipped by 5 bases and J by 0 bases, with 11 bases between them. Germline V CDR1 and CDR2: SQVTM, ANQGSEA. CDR3 length: 14 amino acids. The CDR3: CSVILATSYNEQFF. The CDR3 nucleotides read TGCAGCGTTATCTTGGCAACCTCCTACAATGAGCAGTTCTTC.

This clonotype was detected ten times or more. The chain's CDR3 is CASSPSDRGVYEQYF. DNA of the CDR3: TGTGCCAGCAGCCCTTCCGACAGGGGGGTCTACGAGCAGTACTTC. The chain combines TRBV25-1 with TRBJ2-7; 9 nucleotides agree with TRBD1. Trimming removed 6 bases from V and 3 bases from J; junction bases left unmatched: 9. Germline V gene lookup returns CDR1 MGHDK and CDR2 SYGVNS. The CDR3 runs to 15 residues.

This chain joins TRBV19 and TRBJ2-1, with D possibly being TRBD1 (6 bases). The V end was cut by 1 base, the J end by 3 bases, with 10 bases between. The CDR3 sequence is 15 residues long. Germline assignment: CDR1 LNHDA and CDR2 SQIVND (reference sequence). The CDR3 spells CASSIGQGRYNEQFF. CDR3 nucleotides: TGTGCCAGTAGTATAGGGCAGGGGCGCTACAATGAGCAGTTCTTC.

This clonotype appeared many times. This chain uses TRBV20-1 with TRBJ1-5; a weak D match, TRBD1 (5 bases). The V gene lost 0 bases and the J gene lost 5 bases, with 11 bases spanning the gap. The CDR3 has 14 amino acids. Germline V gene lookup returns CDR1 DFQATT and CDR2 SNEGSKA (reference sequence). The CDR3 nucleotides read TGCAGTGCTAGAGACAGGGAAGTTCATCAGCCCCAGCATTTT. This encodes CSARDREVHQPQHF.